This TCR beta chain stems from a study of T-cell reconstitution after alpha-beta-depleted transplantation in children. General study results and limits: Surviving recipient T cells and thymic progenitors underlay high day-60 TCRbeta diversity in some patients. Diversity and T-cell counts at one year after transplant derived mostly from new T cells.

This clonotype was observed a handful of times. The target antigen is unknown. Researchers prepared the TCRbeta library using unique molecular identifiers, the study reports. TCRdb re-analysed the PCR reads in MiXCR, keeping a single row per CDR3 protein. The sample contains 98,000 or so distinct CDR3 sequences, 20% to 25% of which appear only once. This CDR3 is 15 amino acids long. The germline V gene has CDR1 MDHEN and CDR2 SYDVKM. V was trimmed by 4 bases and J by 0 bases, leaving 9 bases between them. The chain joins TRBV28 to TRBJ2-2; D ambiguous. This specimen consisted of PBMCs, obtained before TCRalphabeta/CD19-depleted stem cell transplant. The receptor's source is a boy younger than 10 with acute lymphoblastic leukemia, due to receive a stem cell transplant. The CDR3 DNA is TGTGCCAGCAGTTGGTTAGGTTCGAACACCGGGGAGCTGTTTTTT. Its protein product is CASSWLGSNTGELFF.